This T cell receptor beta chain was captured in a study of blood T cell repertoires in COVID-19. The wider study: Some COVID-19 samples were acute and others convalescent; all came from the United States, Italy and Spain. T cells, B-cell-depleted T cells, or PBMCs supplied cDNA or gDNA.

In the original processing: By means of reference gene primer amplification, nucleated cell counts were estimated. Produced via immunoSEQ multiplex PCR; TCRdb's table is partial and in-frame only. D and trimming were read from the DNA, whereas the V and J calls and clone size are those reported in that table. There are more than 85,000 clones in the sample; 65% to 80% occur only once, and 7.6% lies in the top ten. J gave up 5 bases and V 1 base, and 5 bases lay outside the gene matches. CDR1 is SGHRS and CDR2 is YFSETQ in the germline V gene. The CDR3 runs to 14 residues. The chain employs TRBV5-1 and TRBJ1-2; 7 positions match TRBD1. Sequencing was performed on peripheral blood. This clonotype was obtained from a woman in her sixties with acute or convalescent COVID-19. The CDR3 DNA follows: TGCGCCAGCAGCTTGAGAGGGGGCCAATATGGCTACACCTTC. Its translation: CASSLRGGQYGYTF.